Shown below are 32 T cell receptor beta chains from a single sample sequenced in a study of shared clonotypes between healthy human individuals. Profiled with immunoSEQ multiplex PCR; TCRdb holds only in-frame clones, not every one. The sample includes a few million clones, approximately 94% seen only once; the top ten take around 0.15%. Material for sequencing was naive CD4+ T cells sorted from blood. Indicated subset: CD45RA+ positively selected. Receptors originate from a man aged 18 to 30 in good health.

The V gene is TRBV2, the J gene TRBJ1-2; 7 bases align to TRBD1. The trim removed 5 bases at V and 5 bases at J, leaving 5 bases unmatched. CDR3 length equals 13 residues. CDR1 is SNHLY, CDR2 FYNNEI, per germline. The CDR3 protein is CASSTTGPYGYTF. CDR3 DNA sequence: TGTGCCAGCAGTACGACAGGGCCATATGGCTACACCTTC. The whole variable domain, remainder taken from reference TRBV2 and TRBJ1-2, is EPEVTQTPSHQVTQMGQEVILRCVPISNHLYFYWYRQILGQKVEFLVSFYNNEISEKSEIFDDQFSVERPDGSNFTLKIRSTKLEDSAMYFCASSTTGPYGYTFGSGTRLTVV.

Note on this clone: This likely comes from a read error, as the CDR3 has no conserved phenylalanine or tryptophan at its end. The DNA is left out, because the CDR3 cannot be placed on it with certainty; the CDR3 is given as TCRdb lists it. This chain links TRBV18 with TRBJ1-4; the table's D call, TRBD1, has no DNA check behind it. Germline values: CDR1 KGHSH, CDR2 LQKENI. The CDR3 is made up of 12 amino acids, end residues included. The chain's CDR3 is CASSPDGTVSRI.

The J gene is TRBJ2-7, the V gene TRBV5-4; 8 nucleotides line up with TRBD1. CDR1 and CDR2 from the germline V gene are SGHNT and YYREEE (reference sequence). This CDR3 is 14 amino acids long. V dropped 5 bases and J dropped 6; count of bases not matched to a gene: 10. CDR3 DNA: TGTGCCAGCAGTTTCGGACAGGGTGGGGGCGAGCAGTACTTC. Amino acids: CASSFGQGGGEQYF.

The chain combines TRBV10-3 with TRBJ2-3; TRBD2 aligns across 12 bases. Germline CDR1 is ENHRY and CDR2 is SYGVKD. Trimming cost V 6 bases and J 4 bases; bases outside gene matches: 8. The CDR3 loop spans 16 amino acids. CDR3 in DNA: TGTGCCATCAGGCCTCCTAGCGGGAGGGCCCCAGATACGCAGTATTTT. Amino acid sequence: CAIRPPSGRAPDTQYF.

V gene TRBV19 combines with J gene TRBJ1-6, with TRBD1 as a possible D gene (5 bases). The germline CDR1 and CDR2 sequences are LNHDA and SQIVND (reference sequence). Between the trimmed V and J ends, which lost 1 base and 10 bases, there was a span of 8 bases. The CDR3 is 13 residues long. CDR3 sequence: CASSIGRGSPLHF. CDR3 nucleotide sequence: TGTGCCAGTAGTATAGGGAGGGGATCACCCCTCCACTTT.

The chain combines TRBV15 with TRBJ1-1; 9 nucleotides agree with TRBD1. Germline-derived CDR1 and CDR2 are LNHNV and YYDKDF (reference sequence). There are 15 residues in the CDR3. The junction had 5 bases not matched to a gene; V was cut back by 4 bases and J by 2 bases. CDR3 residues: CATSNRDRVNTEAFF. The CDR3 DNA reads as TGTGCCACCAGCAACCGGGACAGGGTAAACACTGAAGCTTTCTTT.

The chain couples TRBV7-2 to TRBJ2-7; D possibly corresponds to TRBD2 (5 bases). The germline V gene has CDR1 SGHTA and CDR2 FQGNSA. Trimming cost V 4 bases and J 5 bases, with 12 bases left between them. CDR3 length: 13 residues. The CDR3 DNA reads TGTGCCAGCAGCTCAGGACTGTTAAACGAGCAGTACTTC. Translating gives CASSSGLLNEQYF.

This chain joins TRBV23-1 and TRBJ1-1; no clear D gene. TRBV23-1 falls under the ORF class, with uncertain function. The CDR3 contains 15 residues. Between the trimmed V and J ends, which lost 4 bases and 7 bases, there was a span of 19 bases. CDR3 in DNA: TGCGCCAGCAGTCTCCTACGGAACAGAAAATATGAAGCTTTCTTT. It encodes CASSLLRNRKYEAFF.

This clone occurred a few times. The chain links TRBV28 to TRBJ1-5; 9 nucleotides match TRBD1. The CDR3 runs to 17 residues. Germline CDR1 is MDHEN and CDR2 is SYDVKM. J was trimmed by 2 bases and V by 6 bases; bases with no gene match: 11. For the CDR3, the DNA is TGTGCCAGCAGCTACTCCACAGGGGGCGCTGGCAATCAGCCCCAGCATTTT. This translates into CASSYSTGGAGNQPQHF.

The V call is TRBV27, the J call TRBJ1-5; D may be TRBD1 (6 bases). CDR3 length: 15 residues. V was pared by 6 bases and J by 0 bases, with 12 bases between. Germline values: CDR1 MNHEY, CDR2 SMNVEV (reference sequence). The CDR3 nucleotides read TGTGCCAGCAGATCTCAGGGGTATAGCAATCAGCCCCAGCATTTT. It yields the protein CASRSQGYSNQPQHF.

V is TRBV7-2 and J is TRBJ1-1; no clear D gene. Germline CDR1 is SGHTA and CDR2 is FQGNSA. The CDR3 loop spans 14 amino acids. V lost 5 bases to trimming and J lost 2 bases, with 12 bases between them. The CDR3 sequence is CASSPWLINTEAFF. CDR3 DNA sequence: TGTGCCAGCAGCCCGTGGCTAATTAACACTGAAGCTTTCTTT.

The rearrangement uses TRBV5-1 and TRBJ2-2; 7 nucleotides line up with TRBD1. The CDR3 runs 15 residues. Germline assignment: CDR1 SGHRS and CDR2 YFSETQ. J lost 2 bases, V lost 4 bases, and 5 bases had no gene match. This CDR3 is CASSPTGDNTGELFF. CDR3 nucleotide sequence: TGCGCCAGCAGCCCTACAGGGGATAACACCGGGGAGCTGTTTTTT.

As to this clone: Its ends do not fully match the called genes, so a read error is possible. The chain carries TRBV7-7 and TRBJ2-1; weak D call: TRBD2 (5 bases). This CDR3 comprises 13 residues. Germline CDR1 reads SSHAT; CDR2 reads FNYEAQ (reference sequence). The CDR3 DNA reads as TGTGCTAGCAGCTTAGCGCATTACAATGAGCAGTTCTTC. It yields the protein CASSLAHYNEQFF.

About this clone: Other DNA variants within this sample encode the same CDR3. The J gene is TRBJ2-3, the V gene TRBV7-2; a weak D match, TRBD1 (5 bases). The V gene lost 5 bases and the J gene lost 6 bases, with 9 bases spanning the gap. CDR3 length: 12 amino acids. The germline CDR1 and CDR2 sequences are SGHTA and FQGNSA. CDR3 DNA: TGTGCCAGCAGCCGGGCAGGGGATACGCAGTATTTT. Translated, it gives CASSRAGDTQYF.

The rearrangement links TRBV9 to TRBJ2-2; no definite D call. Trimming removed 3 bases from V and 8 bases from J, with 14 bases in between. CDR1 and CDR2 from the germline V gene are SGDLS and YYNGEE. The CDR3 has 14 amino acids. CDR3 nucleotide sequence: TGTGCCAGCAGCGCAAGCCCCGGTTCGGGGGAGCTGTTTTTT. It translates to CASSASPGSGELFF.

The rearrangement uses TRBV5-1 and TRBJ1-1, with D possibly matching TRBD1 (5 bases). This CDR3 spans 15 amino acids. Germline CDR1 reads SGHRS; CDR2 reads YFSETQ. V lost 0 bases to trimming and J lost 1 base, with 10 bases between them. This CDR3 reads CASSLVNGGNTEAFF. The CDR3 DNA reads TGCGCCAGCAGCTTGGTTAACGGGGGGAACACTGAAGCTTTCTTT.

CDR3 nucleotides: TGTGCCAGCAGCAAGCCTGTTCCAGGGGATGGCTATGGCTACACCTTC. Amino acid sequence: CASSKPVPGDGYGYTF. The rearrangement joins TRBV21-1 to TRBJ1-2; TRBD1, the table's D call, lacks a check against the DNA. TRBV21-1 is a pseudogene segment. The CDR3 covers 16 residues.

The J gene is TRBJ2-5, the V gene TRBV20-1; D is uncertain. The germline gives CDR1 DFQATT, CDR2 SNEGSKA (reference sequence). The V end lost 2 bases, the J end lost 5 bases, and 6 bases lay between the germline ends. This CDR3 has 11 amino acids. The CDR3 DNA reads as TGCAGTGCTAGATTGTCGGAGACCCAGTACTTC. Protein product: CSARLSETQYF.

The V and J genes are TRBV5-4 and TRBJ2-7; 10 bases agree with TRBD2. This CDR3 contains 14 residues. The germline V gene encodes CDR1 SGHNT and CDR2 YYREEE (reference sequence). V trimming: 0 bases; J trimming: 4 bases; junction bases outside the gene matches: 1. Here the CDR3 DNA reads TGTGCCAGCAGCTTGGATAGCGGGGGGTACGAGCAGTACTTC. It yields the protein CASSLDSGGYEQYF.

The rearrangement uses TRBV5-4 and TRBJ1-1; TRBD1 might be the D (5 bases). CDR3 length: 14 amino acids. V dropped 4 bases and J dropped 1 base, with 11 bases sitting between them. CDR1 is SGHNT and CDR2 is YYREEE in the germline V gene (reference sequence). This CDR3 reads CASSPRDRNTEAFF. CDR3 coding DNA: TGTGCCAGCAGCCCCAGGGATAGGAACACTGAAGCTTTCTTT.

The V and J genes are TRBV6-5 and TRBJ1-6; a weak D match, TRBD1 (6 bases). Germline-derived CDR1 and CDR2 are MNHEY and SVGAGI. The CDR3 runs to 16 residues. Trimming pared 0 bases from V and 7 bases from J, leaving 13 bases between. DNA of the CDR3: TGTGCCAGCAGTTACTCGGGGGGGCAGAGAAATTCACCCCTCCACTTT. Amino acid sequence: CASSYSGGQRNSPLHF.

The J gene is TRBJ1-5, the V gene TRBV6-1; maybe TRBD1 (5 bases). Germline CDR1 reads MNHNS; CDR2 reads SASEGT. The CDR3 length is 13 residues. Trimming removed 6 bases from V and 3 bases from J, with 9 bases in between. CDR3 loop: CASRTDNNQPQHF. DNA for the CDR3: TGTGCCAGCAGAACGGACAACAATCAGCCCCAGCATTTT.

The rearrangement joins TRBV14 to TRBJ1-5; D not resolved. Germline CDR1 reads SGHDN; CDR2 reads FVKESK. This CDR3 region has 20 residues. Trimming removed 4 bases from V and 0 bases from J, with 25 bases in between. The CDR3 bases are TGTGCCAGCAGCCGCGACCGGAGGCAGCCCGTAAACTATAGCAATCAGCCCCAGCATTTT. Translation: CASSRDRRQPVNYSNQPQHF.

The chain recombines TRBV30 with TRBJ1-5, with D tentatively TRBD1 (6 bases). The CDR3 contains 13 residues. Trimming left V 4 bases short and J 5 bases short, with 12 bases between. The germline V gene encodes CDR1 GTSNPN and CDR2 SVGIG (reference sequence). CDR3 protein: CAWNRDLYQPQHF. For the CDR3, the DNA is TGTGCCTGGAACAGGGATCTATATCAGCCCCAGCATTTT.

This chain links TRBV30 with TRBJ2-3, with 8 nucleotides matching TRBD2. CDR3 length: 14 amino acids. The germline CDR1 and CDR2 sequences are GTSNPN and SVGIG (reference sequence). The trim removed 2 bases at V and 4 bases at J, leaving 5 bases unmatched. CDR3 coding DNA: TGTGCCTGGAGTCGGGGGGGAGAGGCAGATACGCAGTATTTT. Amino acid sequence: CAWSRGGEADTQYF.

The chain couples TRBV21-1 to TRBJ1-4. TRBV21-1 represents a pseudogene. This CDR3 has 15 residues. The CDR3 DNA sequence: TGTGCCAGCAGCGCCCGACCGGCCGTTAATGAAAAACTGTTTTTT. It specifies CASSARPAVNEKLFF.

The V and J genes are TRBV18 and TRBJ2-6, with a weak D call TRBD1 (5 bases). There are 17 residues in the CDR3. Germline CDR1 KGHSH, CDR2 LQKENI. V gave up 6 bases and J gave up 0 bases, with 15 bases separating them. CDR3 bases: TGTGCCAGCTCCCGAGACAGTTTTAGCTCTGGGGCCAACGTCCTGACTTTC. This codes for CASSRDSFSSGANVLTF. Full variable domain (rest looked up from reference TRBV18 and TRBJ2-6): NAGVMQNPRHLVRRRGQEARLRCSPMKGHSHVYWYRQLPEEGLKFMVYLQKENIIDESGMPKERFSAEFPKEGPSILRIQQVVRGDSAAYFCASSRDSFSSGANVLTFGAGSRLTVL.

On this clone: The sample holds other DNA sequences that translate to the same CDR3. The rearrangement uses TRBV5-4 and TRBJ2-7, with D possibly matching TRBD2 (5 bases). V gave up 0 bases and J gave up 7 bases, with 5 bases separating them. The germline gives CDR1 SGHNT, CDR2 YYREEE (reference sequence). This CDR3 comprises 11 residues. For the CDR3, the DNA is TGTGCCAGCAGCTTGGCGGGAGAGCAGTACTTC. Its protein product is CASSLAGEQYF.

The CDR3 bases are TGCGCCAGCAGCTGGGGGACAGGGGTCACAGATACGCAGTATTTT. This sequence encodes CASSWGTGVTDTQYF. The gene calls are TRBV5-1 and TRBJ2-3; 10 bases agree with TRBD1. The CDR3 totals 15 residues. The J segment lost 2 bases and the V segment lost 3 bases, leaving 3 bases of the junction unmatched. CDR1 is SGHRS, CDR2 YFSETQ, per germline.

CDR3 sequence (DNA): TGTGCCTCCAAATTCGGGACTGGCTCCTACGAGCAGTACTTC. Amino acid sequence: CASKFGTGSYEQYF. The chain links TRBV30 to TRBJ2-5; D may be TRBD2 (6 bases). The J call is uncertain, as TRBJ2-7 better fits the DNA end. This CDR3 is built from 14 residues. Germline CDR1 GTSNPN, CDR2 SVGIG (reference sequence).

The chain uses TRBV7-6 and TRBJ1-3; TRBD1 aligns across 8 bases. This CDR3 region has 14 residues. Germline V gives CDR1 SGHVS, CDR2 FNYEAQ. Germline trimming cut 5 bases from V and 5 bases from J; bases unmatched to any gene: 5. CDR3 DNA sequence: TGTGCCAGCAGCCCCCGGACAGGGAGAAACACCATATATTTT. Translation gives CASSPRTGRNTIYF.

Only a few counts were recorded for this clone. This chain links TRBV5-3 with TRBJ1-4; D is unresolved. TRBV5-3 is an ORF, and what it does is uncertain. The length of the CDR3 is 13 residues. Deletions cut 1 base from V and 8 bases from J, with 9 bases between. CDR3 in DNA: TGTGCCAGAAGCTTGTGCGCGGAGGAAAAACTGTTTTTT. This sequence encodes CARSLCAEEKLFF.